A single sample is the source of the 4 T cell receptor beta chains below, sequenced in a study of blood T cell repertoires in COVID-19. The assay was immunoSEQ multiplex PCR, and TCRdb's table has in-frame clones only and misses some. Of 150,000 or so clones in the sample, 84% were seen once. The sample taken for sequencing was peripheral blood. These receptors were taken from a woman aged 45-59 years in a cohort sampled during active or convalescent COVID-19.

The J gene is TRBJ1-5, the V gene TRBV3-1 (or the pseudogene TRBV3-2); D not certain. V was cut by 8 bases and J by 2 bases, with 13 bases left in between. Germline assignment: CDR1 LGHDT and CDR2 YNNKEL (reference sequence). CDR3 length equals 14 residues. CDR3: CASGAGVGNQPQHF. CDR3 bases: TGTGCCAGCGGTGCCGGTGTGGGCAATCAGCCCCAGCATTTT.

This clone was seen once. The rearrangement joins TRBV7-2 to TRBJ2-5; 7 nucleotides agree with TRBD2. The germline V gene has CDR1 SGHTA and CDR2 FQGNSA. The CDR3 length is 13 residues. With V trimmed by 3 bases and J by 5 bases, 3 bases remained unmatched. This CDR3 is CASSLGGWETQYF. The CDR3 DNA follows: TGTGCCAGCAGCTTGGGGGGGTGGGAGACCCAGTACTTC.

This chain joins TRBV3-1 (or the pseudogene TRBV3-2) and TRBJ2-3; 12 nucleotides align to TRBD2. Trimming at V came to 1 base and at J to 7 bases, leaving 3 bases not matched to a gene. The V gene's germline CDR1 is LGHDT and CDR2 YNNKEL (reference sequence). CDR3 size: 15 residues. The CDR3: CASSQGLAGDNTQYF. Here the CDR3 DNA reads TGTGCCAGCAGCCAAGGACTAGCGGGAGATAATACGCAGTATTTT.

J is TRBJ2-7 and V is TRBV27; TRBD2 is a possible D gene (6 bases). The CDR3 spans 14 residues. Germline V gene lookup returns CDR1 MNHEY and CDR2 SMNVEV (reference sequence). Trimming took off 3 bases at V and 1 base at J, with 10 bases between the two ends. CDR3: CASSFRGTSYEQYF. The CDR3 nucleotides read TGTGCCAGCAGTTTCCGGGGGACGTCCTACGAGCAGTACTTC.